This note documents a single TCR beta chain sequence. This entry belongs to a study of CD8 T cells in ankylosing spondylitis. TCRdb recomputed calls from the 5' RACE reads with MiXCR, one row per CDR3 protein. Here the sample spans about 52,000 distinct CDR3 sequences, 7.4% being singletons. Germline CDR1 is SEHNR and CDR2 is FQNEAQ (reference sequence). This CDR3 is 13 amino acids long. The germline V and J ends were trimmed by 1 base and 6 bases, with 7 bases remaining between them. Sequencing was performed on blood, either unsorted or a sorted T cell fraction (not recorded which). This receptor was taken from a female donor with ankylosing spondylitis or in good health (not recorded which). The gene calls are TRBV7-9 and TRBJ1-5; D uncertain. The CDR3 loop is CASSLGEGQPQHF. The CDR3 coding sequence is TGTGCCAGCAGCTTAGGGGAAGGTCAGCCCCAGCATTTT.